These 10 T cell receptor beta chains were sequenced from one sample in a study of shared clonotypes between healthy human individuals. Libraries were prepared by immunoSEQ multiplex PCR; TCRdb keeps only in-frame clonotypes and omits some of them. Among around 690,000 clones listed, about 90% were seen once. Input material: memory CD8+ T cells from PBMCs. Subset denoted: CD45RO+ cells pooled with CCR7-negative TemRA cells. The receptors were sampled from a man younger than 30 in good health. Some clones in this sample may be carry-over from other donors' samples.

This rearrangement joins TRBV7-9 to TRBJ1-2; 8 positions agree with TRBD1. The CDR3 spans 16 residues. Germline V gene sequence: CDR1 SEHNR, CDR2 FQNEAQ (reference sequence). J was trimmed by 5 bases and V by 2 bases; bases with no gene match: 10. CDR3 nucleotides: TGTGCCAGCAGCTTAATGGGGCAGGGGGCTTGGTATGGCTACACCTTC. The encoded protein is CASSLMGQGAWYGYTF.

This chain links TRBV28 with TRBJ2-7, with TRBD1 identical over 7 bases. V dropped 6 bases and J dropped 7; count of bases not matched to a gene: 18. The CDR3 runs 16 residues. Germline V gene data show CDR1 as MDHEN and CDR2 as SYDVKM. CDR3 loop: CASSPRGPGGSREQYF. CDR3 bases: TGTGCCAGCAGCCCCAGAGGCCCAGGGGGTTCAAGAGAGCAGTACTTC.

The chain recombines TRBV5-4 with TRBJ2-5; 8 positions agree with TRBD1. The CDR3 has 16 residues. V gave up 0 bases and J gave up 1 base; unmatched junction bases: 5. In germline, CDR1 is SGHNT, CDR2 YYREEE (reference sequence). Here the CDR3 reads CASSLDGTGLQETQYF. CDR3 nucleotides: TGTGCCAGCAGCTTGGACGGGACAGGCCTCCAAGAGACCCAGTACTTC.

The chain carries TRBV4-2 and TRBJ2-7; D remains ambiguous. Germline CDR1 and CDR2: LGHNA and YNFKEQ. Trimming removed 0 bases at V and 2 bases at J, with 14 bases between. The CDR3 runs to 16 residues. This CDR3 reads CASSQDLDPRPYEQYF. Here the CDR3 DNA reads TGTGCCAGCAGCCAAGATTTAGACCCAAGACCCTACGAGCAGTACTTC.

Here the CDR3 reads CASTHRSGANVLTF. In DNA, the CDR3 is TGTGCCAGCACCCATCGATCTGGGGCCAACGTCCTGACTTTC. This chain joins TRBV27 and TRBJ2-6; no clear D gene. The germline V and J ends were trimmed by 7 bases and 1 base, with 8 bases remaining between them. The CDR3 sequence is 14 residues long. Germline V gene lookup returns CDR1 MNHEY and CDR2 SMNVEV (reference sequence). Full variable domain (rest looked up from reference TRBV27 and TRBJ2-6): EAQVTQNPRYLITVTGKKLTVTCSQNMNHEYMSWYRQDPGLGLRQIYYSMNVEVTDKGDVPEGYKVSRKEKRNFPLILESPSPNQTSLYFCASTHRSGANVLTFGAGSRLTVL.

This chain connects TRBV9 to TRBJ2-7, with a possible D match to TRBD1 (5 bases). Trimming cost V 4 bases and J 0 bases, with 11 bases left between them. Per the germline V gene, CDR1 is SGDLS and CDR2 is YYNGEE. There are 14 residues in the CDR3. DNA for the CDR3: TGTGCCAGCAGCCCCTATGACAGCTCCTACGAGCAGTACTTC. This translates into CASSPYDSSYEQYF.

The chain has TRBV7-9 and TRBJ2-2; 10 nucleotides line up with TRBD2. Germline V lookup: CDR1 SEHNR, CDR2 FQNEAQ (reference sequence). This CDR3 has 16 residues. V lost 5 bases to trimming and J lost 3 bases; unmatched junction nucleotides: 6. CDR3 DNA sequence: TGTGCCAGCAGCCCTCGACTAGCGGGTGACACCGGGGAGCTGTTTTTT. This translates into CASSPRLAGDTGELFF.

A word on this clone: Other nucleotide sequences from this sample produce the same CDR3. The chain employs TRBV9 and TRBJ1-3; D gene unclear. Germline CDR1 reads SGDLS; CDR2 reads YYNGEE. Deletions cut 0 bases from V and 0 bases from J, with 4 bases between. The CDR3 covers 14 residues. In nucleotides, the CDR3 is TGTGCCAGCAGCGTAGGTAGCTCTGGAAACACCATATATTTT. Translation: CASSVGSSGNTIYF.

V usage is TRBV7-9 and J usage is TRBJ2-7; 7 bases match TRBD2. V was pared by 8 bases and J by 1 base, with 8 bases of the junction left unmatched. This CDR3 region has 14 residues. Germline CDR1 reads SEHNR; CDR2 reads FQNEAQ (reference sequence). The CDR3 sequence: CASSAAGASYEQYF. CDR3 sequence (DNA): TGTGCCAGCTCCGCGGCGGGAGCATCCTACGAGCAGTACTTC.

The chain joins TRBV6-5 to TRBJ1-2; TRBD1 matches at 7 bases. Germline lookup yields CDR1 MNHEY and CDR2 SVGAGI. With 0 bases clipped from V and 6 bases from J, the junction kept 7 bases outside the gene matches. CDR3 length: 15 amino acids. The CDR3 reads CASSYSTTGPHGYTF. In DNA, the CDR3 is TGTGCCAGCAGTTACTCCACGACAGGGCCCCATGGCTACACCTTC.